This is a list of T cell receptor beta chains from one sample in a study of somatic mutations in cytotoxic T cells in rheumatoid arthritis. The repertoire was sequenced with immunoSEQ multiplex PCR; TCRdb's copy has only in-frame clones and lacks some. Of about 16,000 clones in the sample, more than 70% were seen once. Sequences were obtained from CD8+ T cells sorted from blood. The receptor source for this set is an adult with rheumatoid arthritis. Both conserved end residues are part of each CDR3. Each record gives: CDR3 DNA, CDR3 protein, clone size, V gene, D gene, J gene. A D gene is named only where the DNA matches it firmly. Expanded clones get a size class; other rows say once, few or many, or leave the size out.

CDR3 DNA: TGCGCCAGCAGCTTGTCTGGGGGGGACCTCGGGGAGCTGTTTTTT
CDR3 protein: CASSLSGGDLGELFF
clone size: .
V gene: TRBV5-1
D gene: TRBD2
J gene: TRBJ2-2

CDR3 DNA: TGCGCCAGCAGCTCAGGGGCTATGAACTACGAGCAGTACTTC
CDR3 protein: CASSSGAMNYEQYF
clone size: .
V gene: TRBV5-1
D gene: .
J gene: TRBJ2-7

CDR3 DNA: TGTGCCAGCAGCCCAATGGGGAGCAGGGAAAAGCATTTT
CDR3 protein: CASSPMGSREKHF
clone size: .
V gene: TRBV28
D gene: .
J gene: TRBJ1-5

CDR3 DNA: TGTGCCAGCAGCTTGAGGGGCCTCAGCTCCTATAATTCACCCCTCCACTTT
CDR3 protein: CASSLRGLSSYNSPLHF
clone size: .
V gene: TRBV7-9
D gene: .
J gene: TRBJ1-6

CDR3 DNA: TGTGCCAGCAGTTTAGCCCAGTTAGGTGGGGACGAGCAGTACTTC
CDR3 protein: CASSLAQLGGDEQYF
clone size: few
V gene: TRBV28
D gene: .
J gene: TRBJ2-7

CDR3 DNA: TGTGCCATCTCGGGGAACACTGAAGCTTTCTTT
CDR3 protein: CAISGNTEAFF
clone size: .
V gene: TRBV28
D gene: .
J gene: TRBJ1-1

CDR3 DNA: TGTGCCAGCGTACTAGCGGGGGGGGGTGAGCAGTTCTTC
CDR3 protein: CASVLAGGGEQFF
clone size: .
V gene: TRBV2
D gene: TRBD2
J gene: TRBJ2-1

CDR3 DNA: TGTGCCAGCAGTGACGGGGAGGACACCGGGGAGCTGTTTTTT
CDR3 protein: CASSDGEDTGELFF
clone size: medium-sized
V gene: TRBV6-4
D gene: .
J gene: TRBJ2-2

CDR3 DNA: TGCGCCAGCAGCATAGGGACAGGGGATAATTCACCCCTCCACTTT
CDR3 protein: CASSIGTGDNSPLHF
clone size: .
V gene: TRBV5-1
D gene: TRBD1
J gene: TRBJ1-6

CDR3 DNA: TGTGCCAGCAGCGGAATAGCGGGGGAACATTACAATGAGCAGTTCTTC
CDR3 protein: CASSGIAGEHYNEQFF
clone size: once
V gene: TRBV9
D gene: TRBD2
J gene: TRBJ2-1

CDR3 DNA: TGTGCCAGCAGCTCTAGCCTGGGACAGAGTAATGAAAAACTGTTTTTT
CDR3 protein: CASSSSLGQSNEKLFF
clone size: .
V gene: TRBV7-9
D gene: TRBD1
J gene: TRBJ1-4

CDR3 DNA: TGTGCCAGCAGCGTAGCCACCCCCGGACCGCCCTATGGCTACACCTTC
CDR3 protein: CASSVATPGPPYGYTF
clone size: .
V gene: TRBV9
D gene: .
J gene: TRBJ1-2

CDR3 DNA: TGCGCCAGCAGCCAGGGGGGGTTTGATTCACCCCTCCACTTT
CDR3 protein: CASSQGGFDSPLHF
clone size: .
V gene: TRBV4-1
D gene: .
J gene: TRBJ1-6

CDR3 DNA: TGTGCCAGCAGTGATAGGACCAGTGGCAGCAATCAGCCCCAGCATTTT
CDR3 protein: CASSDRTSGSNQPQHF
clone size: once
V gene: TRBV2
D gene: .
J gene: TRBJ1-5

CDR3 DNA: TGCGCCAGCAGCCAAGATCTGGGGGCGCGGAAACTGTTTTTT
CDR3 protein: CASSQDLGARKLFF
clone size: .
V gene: TRBV4-1
D gene: .
J gene: TRBJ1-4

CDR3 DNA: TGCGCCAGCAGCCAAGTTTCGACAGAGCGCACAGATACGCAGTATTTT
CDR3 protein: CASSQVSTERTDTQYF
clone size: .
V gene: TRBV4-1
D gene: .
J gene: TRBJ2-3

CDR3 DNA: TGCGCCAGCAGCTTTTCGGCGGGGACCCTCACAGATACGCAGTATTTT
CDR3 protein: CASSFSAGTLTDTQYF
clone size: once
V gene: TRBV5-1
D gene: .
J gene: TRBJ2-3

CDR3 DNA: TGTGCCAGCAGCCGGGGAGGCCCTGAAGCTTTCTTT
CDR3 protein: CASSRGGPEAFF
clone size: large
V gene: TRBV7-6
D gene: .
J gene: TRBJ1-1

CDR3 DNA: TGTGCCAGCAGGGGGCTGGCAGACGCTATCTATAATTCACCCCTCCACTTT
CDR3 protein: CASRGLADAIYNSPLHF
clone size: .
V gene: TRBV2
D gene: .
J gene: TRBJ1-6

CDR3 DNA: TGCGCCAGCAGCCCCCCGGAGCGGAGAGAAGGGACCCAGTACTTC
CDR3 protein: CASSPPERREGTQYF
clone size: .
V gene: TRBV4-1
D gene: .
J gene: TRBJ2-5

CDR3 DNA: TGTGCCATCAGTGAACAGGGAAGGACGGCCAAAAACATTCAGTACTTC
CDR3 protein: CAISEQGRTAKNIQYF
clone size: .
V gene: TRBV10-3
D gene: .
J gene: TRBJ2-4

CDR3 DNA: TGTGCCAGCACCCGGGCCGGGCGGGCTCAGCCCCAGCATTTT
CDR3 protein: CASTRAGRAQPQHF
clone size: .
V gene: TRBV6-4
D gene: .
J gene: TRBJ1-5

CDR3 DNA: TGTGCCAGCAGCTTAGCCGGATCTGGAAACACCATATATTTT
CDR3 protein: CASSLAGSGNTIYF
clone size: .
V gene: TRBV11-2
D gene: .
J gene: TRBJ1-3

CDR3 DNA: TGTGCCAGTAGAGGGGTAGGGAACGTCGAGCAGTACTTC
CDR3 protein: CASRGVGNVEQYF
clone size: .
V gene: TRBV19
D gene: .
J gene: TRBJ2-7

CDR3 DNA: TGTGCCAGCACCCAGGGGGGAGGGCCCTACGAGCAGTACTTC
CDR3 protein: CASTQGGGPYEQYF
clone size: .
V gene: TRBV11-2
D gene: .
J gene: TRBJ2-7

CDR3 DNA: TGTGCCAGCAGCTTCGGGACAGGGACGTCCGAAGCTTTCTTT
CDR3 protein: CASSFGTGTSEAFF
clone size: .
V gene: TRBV5-6
D gene: TRBD1
J gene: TRBJ1-1

CDR3 DNA: TGTGCCAGCAGCTCCCGACAGGGCGGTTTACCTGAAGCTTTCTTT
CDR3 protein: CASSSRQGGLPEAFF
clone size: .
V gene: TRBV7-6
D gene: TRBD1
J gene: TRBJ1-1

CDR3 DNA: TGTGCCAGTAAAGGTTTCGGCTACACCTTC
CDR3 protein: CASKGFGYTF
clone size: .
V gene: TRBV19
D gene: .
J gene: TRBJ1-2

CDR3 DNA: TGCAGCGCCGGGTCCACCTACGAGCAGTACTTC
CDR3 protein: CSAGSTYEQYF
clone size: .
V gene: TRBV29-1
D gene: .
J gene: TRBJ2-7

CDR3 DNA: TGTGCCAGCAGCGTAGTGGGGGGTCGGAATTCACCCCTCCACTTT
CDR3 protein: CASSVVGGRNSPLHF
clone size: few
V gene: TRBV9
D gene: .
J gene: TRBJ1-6

CDR3 DNA: TGTGCCAGCAGTTACTCAGGGGGCCCTGAAGCTTTCTTT
CDR3 protein: CASSYSGGPEAFF
clone size: .
V gene: TRBV6-6
D gene: TRBD1
J gene: TRBJ1-1

CDR3 DNA: TGTGCCAGCAGTGAATGGGGACAAACTCGCACAGATACGCAGTATTTT
CDR3 protein: CASSEWGQTRTDTQYF
clone size: .
V gene: TRBV25-1
D gene: .
J gene: TRBJ2-3

CDR3 DNA: TGTGCCAGCAGTTACGGTCTGGACAACTCCTACGAGCAGTACTTC
CDR3 protein: CASSYGLDNSYEQYF
clone size: few
V gene: TRBV6-5
D gene: .
J gene: TRBJ2-7

CDR3 DNA: TGTGCCAGCCGACCGCCTCCGGGACAGGGCCTTTACGAGCAGTACTTC
CDR3 protein: CASRPPPGQGLYEQYF
clone size: once
V gene: TRBV2
D gene: TRBD1
J gene: TRBJ2-7

CDR3 DNA: TGTGCCAGCAGTTCCGGGGTCTCCTACAATGAGCAGTTCTTC
CDR3 protein: CASSSGVSYNEQFF
clone size: .
V gene: TRBV27
D gene: .
J gene: TRBJ2-1

CDR3 DNA: TGCGCCAGCAGCTTAGACGATGGGGATGAGCAGTTCTTC
CDR3 protein: CASSLDDGDEQFF
clone size: .
V gene: TRBV5-1
D gene: .
J gene: TRBJ2-1

CDR3 DNA: TGTGCCAGCAGCTTAATGACAGGGGATTCTGGAAACACCATATATTTT
CDR3 protein: CASSLMTGDSGNTIYF
clone size: .
V gene: TRBV7-2
D gene: TRBD1
J gene: TRBJ1-3

CDR3 DNA: TGTGCCAGCAGCAGGGACGGGACTAATGAAAAACTGTTTTTT
CDR3 protein: CASSRDGTNEKLFF
clone size: .
V gene: TRBV7-9
D gene: .
J gene: TRBJ1-4

CDR3 DNA: TGTGCCAGCAGCGTTGACAGGGGGCTCGGGGAGACCCAGTACTTC
CDR3 protein: CASSVDRGLGETQYF
clone size: .
V gene: TRBV13
D gene: TRBD1
J gene: TRBJ2-5

CDR3 DNA: TGTGCCAGCAGTTACGGAGCGGGGTGGAACACTGAAGCTTTCTTT
CDR3 protein: CASSYGAGWNTEAFF
clone size: .
V gene: TRBV6-5
D gene: .
J gene: TRBJ1-1

CDR3 DNA: TGTGCCAGCTTGACAGGGGGCGGCGGGGAGCTGTTTTTT
CDR3 protein: CASLTGGGGELFF
clone size: .
V gene: TRBV2
D gene: TRBD1
J gene: TRBJ2-2

CDR3 DNA: TGTGCCAGCAGCTTATTTTCGGCAGGGGGAAGGTTCAATCAGCCCCAGCATTTT
CDR3 protein: CASSLFSAGGRFNQPQHF
clone size: .
V gene: TRBV7-8
D gene: TRBD1
J gene: TRBJ1-5

CDR3 DNA: TGTGCCAGTAGTATGGGGAGCTCCTACAATGAGCAGTTCTTC
CDR3 protein: CASSMGSSYNEQFF
clone size: .
V gene: TRBV19
D gene: .
J gene: TRBJ2-1

CDR3 DNA: TGTGCCAGCAGCCCCCTTCGGCAGGGGACGCCCGCTTTCTTT
CDR3 protein: CASSPLRQGTPAFF
clone size: .
V gene: TRBV6-5
D gene: .
J gene: TRBJ1-1

CDR3 DNA: TGTGCCAGCAGCGGCGGCCCTAGCGGCTCCTACAATGAGCAGTTCTTC
CDR3 protein: CASSGGPSGSYNEQFF
clone size: .
V gene: TRBV9
D gene: TRBD2
J gene: TRBJ2-1

CDR3 DNA: TGCAGCGTTGAAGGCGGGACTAGCGGACTGTACAATGAGCAGTTCTTC
CDR3 protein: CSVEGGTSGLYNEQFF
clone size: .
V gene: TRBV29-1
D gene: TRBD2
J gene: TRBJ2-1